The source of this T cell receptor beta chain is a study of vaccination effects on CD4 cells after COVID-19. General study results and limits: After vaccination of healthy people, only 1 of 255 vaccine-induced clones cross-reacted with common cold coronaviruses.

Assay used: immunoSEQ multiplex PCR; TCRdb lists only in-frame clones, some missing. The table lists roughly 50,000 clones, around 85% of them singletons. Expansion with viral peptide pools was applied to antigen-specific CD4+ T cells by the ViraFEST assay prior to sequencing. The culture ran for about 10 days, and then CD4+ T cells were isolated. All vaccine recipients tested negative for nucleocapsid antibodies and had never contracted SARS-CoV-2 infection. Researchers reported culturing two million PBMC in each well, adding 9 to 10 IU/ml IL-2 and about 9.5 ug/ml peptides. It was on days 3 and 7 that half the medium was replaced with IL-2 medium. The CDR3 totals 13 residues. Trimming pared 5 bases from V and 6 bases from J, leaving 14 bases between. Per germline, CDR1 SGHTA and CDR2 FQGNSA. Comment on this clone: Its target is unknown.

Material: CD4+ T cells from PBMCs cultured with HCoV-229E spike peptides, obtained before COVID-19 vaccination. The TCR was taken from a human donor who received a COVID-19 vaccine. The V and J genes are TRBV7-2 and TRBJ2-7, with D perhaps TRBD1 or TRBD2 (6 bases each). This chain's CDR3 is CASSPGGVPEQYV. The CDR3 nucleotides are TGTGCCAGCAGCCCCGGGGGCGTCCCCGAGCAGTACGTC.